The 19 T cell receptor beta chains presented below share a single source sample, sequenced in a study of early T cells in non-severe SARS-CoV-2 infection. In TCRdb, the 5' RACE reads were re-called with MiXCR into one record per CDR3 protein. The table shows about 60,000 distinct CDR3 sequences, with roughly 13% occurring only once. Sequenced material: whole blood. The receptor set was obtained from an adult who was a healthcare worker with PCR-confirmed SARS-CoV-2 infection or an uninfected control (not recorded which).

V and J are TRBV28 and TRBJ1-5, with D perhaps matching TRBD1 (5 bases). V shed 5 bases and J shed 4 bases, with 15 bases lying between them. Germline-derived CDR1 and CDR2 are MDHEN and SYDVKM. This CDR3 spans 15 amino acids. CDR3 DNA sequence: TGTGCCAGCAGTCCCCGGGACCCTGCGAATCAGCCCCAGCATTTT. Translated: CASSPRDPANQPQHF.

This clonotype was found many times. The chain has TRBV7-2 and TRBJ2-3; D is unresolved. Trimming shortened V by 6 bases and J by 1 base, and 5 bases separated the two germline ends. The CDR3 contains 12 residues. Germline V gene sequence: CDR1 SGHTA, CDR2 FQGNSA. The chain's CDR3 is CASSSGTDTQYF. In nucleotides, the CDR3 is TGTGCCAGCAGTTCGGGCACAGATACGCAGTATTTT.

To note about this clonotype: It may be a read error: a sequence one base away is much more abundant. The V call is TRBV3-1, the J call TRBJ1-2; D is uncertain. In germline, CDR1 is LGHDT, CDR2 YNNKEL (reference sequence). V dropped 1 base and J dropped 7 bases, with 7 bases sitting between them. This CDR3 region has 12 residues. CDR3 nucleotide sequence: TGTGCCAGCAGCCAAGGGCAGTTTGGCTACACCTTC. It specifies CASSQGQFGYTF.

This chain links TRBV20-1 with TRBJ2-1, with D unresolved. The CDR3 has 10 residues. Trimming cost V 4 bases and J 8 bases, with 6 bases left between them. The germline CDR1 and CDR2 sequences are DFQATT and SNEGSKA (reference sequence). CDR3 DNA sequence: TGCAGTGCTAATTATCATGAGCAGTTCTTC. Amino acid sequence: CSANYHEQFF.

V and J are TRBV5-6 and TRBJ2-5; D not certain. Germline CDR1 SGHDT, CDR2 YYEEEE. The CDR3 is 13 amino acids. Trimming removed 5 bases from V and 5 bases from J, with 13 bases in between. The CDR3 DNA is TGTGCCAGCAGACAAAAGGGCGTTGAGACCCAGTACTTC. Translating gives CASRQKGVETQYF.

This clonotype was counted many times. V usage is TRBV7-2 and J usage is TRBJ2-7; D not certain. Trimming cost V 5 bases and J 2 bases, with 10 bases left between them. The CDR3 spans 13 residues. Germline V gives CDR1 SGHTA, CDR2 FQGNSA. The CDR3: CASSLRITYEQYF. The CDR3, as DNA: TGTGCCAGCAGCCTCCGGATTACCTACGAGCAGTACTTC.

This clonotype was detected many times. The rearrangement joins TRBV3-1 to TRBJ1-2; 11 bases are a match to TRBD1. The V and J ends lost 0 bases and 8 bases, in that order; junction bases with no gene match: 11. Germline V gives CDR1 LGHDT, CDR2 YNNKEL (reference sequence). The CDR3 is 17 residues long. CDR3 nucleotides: TGTGCCAGCAGCCAAGAGGGGCGAGGACAGGGGGCGAAGGGCTACACCTTC. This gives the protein CASSQEGRGQGAKGYTF. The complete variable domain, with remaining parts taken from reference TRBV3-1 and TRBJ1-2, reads DTAVSQTPKYLVTQMGNDKSIKCEQNLGHDTMYWYKQDSKKFLKIMFSYNNKELIINETVPNRFSPKSPDKAHLNLHINSLELGDSAVYFCASSQEGRGQGAKGYTFGSGTRLTVV.

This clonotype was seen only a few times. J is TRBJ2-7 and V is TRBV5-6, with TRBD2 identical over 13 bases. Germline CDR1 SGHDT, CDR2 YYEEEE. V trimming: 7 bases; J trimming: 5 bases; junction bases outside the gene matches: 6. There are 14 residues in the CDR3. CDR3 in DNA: TGTGCCAGCTCAAGGACTAGCGGGAGTAACGAGCAGTACTTC. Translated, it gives CASSRTSGSNEQYF.

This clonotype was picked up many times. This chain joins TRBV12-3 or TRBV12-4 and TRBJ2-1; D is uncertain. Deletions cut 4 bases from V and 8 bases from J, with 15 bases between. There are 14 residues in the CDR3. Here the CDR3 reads CASSSLLRSDEQFF. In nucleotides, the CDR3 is TGTGCCAGCAGTTCCCTTTTGAGGAGTGATGAGCAGTTCTTC.

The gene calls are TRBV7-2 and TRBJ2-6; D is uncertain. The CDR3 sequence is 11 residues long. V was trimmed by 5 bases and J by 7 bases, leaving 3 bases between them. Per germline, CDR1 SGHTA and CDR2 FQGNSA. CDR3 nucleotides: TGTGCCAGCAGCCCAGCCAACGTCCTGACTTTC. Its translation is CASSPANVLTF.

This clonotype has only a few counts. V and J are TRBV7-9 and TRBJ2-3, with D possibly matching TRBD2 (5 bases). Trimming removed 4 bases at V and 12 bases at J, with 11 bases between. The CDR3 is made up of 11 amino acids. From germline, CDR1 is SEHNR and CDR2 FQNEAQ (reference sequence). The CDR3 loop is CASSSDAGQYF. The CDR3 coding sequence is TGTGCCAGCAGCTCAGACGCGGGTCAGTATTTT.

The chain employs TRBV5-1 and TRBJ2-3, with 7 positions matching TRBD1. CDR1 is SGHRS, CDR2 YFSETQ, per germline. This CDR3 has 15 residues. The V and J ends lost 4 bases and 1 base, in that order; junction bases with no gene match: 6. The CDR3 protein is CASSPGTAGTDTQYF. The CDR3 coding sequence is TGCGCCAGCAGCCCAGGGACAGCCGGCACAGATACGCAGTATTTT.

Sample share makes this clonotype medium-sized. CDR3 coding DNA: TGTGCCAGCAGCTTGTCACCGGGACGAACACAGAGTAGACTGTTTTTT. It yields the protein CASSLSPGRTQSRLFF. The chain couples TRBV7-2 to TRBJ1-4, with a possible D match to TRBD1 (5 bases). CDR1 and CDR2 from the germline V gene are SGHTA and FQGNSA. The CDR3 runs to 16 residues. V lost 3 bases and J lost 13, with 24 bases in between.

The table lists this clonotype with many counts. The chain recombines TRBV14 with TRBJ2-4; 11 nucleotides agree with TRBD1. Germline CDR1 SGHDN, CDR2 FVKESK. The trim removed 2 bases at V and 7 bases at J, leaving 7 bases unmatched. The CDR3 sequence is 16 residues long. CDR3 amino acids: CASSQSGQGVWNIQYF. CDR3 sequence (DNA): TGTGCCAGCAGCCAATCGGGACAGGGGGTTTGGAACATTCAGTACTTC. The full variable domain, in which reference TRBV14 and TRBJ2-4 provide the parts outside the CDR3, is EAGVTQFPSHSVIEKGQTVTLRCDPISGHDNLYWYRRVMGKEIKFLLHFVKESKQDESGMPNNRFLAERTGGTYSTLKVQPAELEDSGVYFCASSQSGQGVWNIQYFGAGTRLSVL.

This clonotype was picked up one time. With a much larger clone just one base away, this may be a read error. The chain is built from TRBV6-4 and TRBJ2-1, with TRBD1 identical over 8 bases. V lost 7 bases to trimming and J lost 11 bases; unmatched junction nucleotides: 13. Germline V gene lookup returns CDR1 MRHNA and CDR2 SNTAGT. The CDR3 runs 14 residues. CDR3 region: CASTEDREGGKQFF. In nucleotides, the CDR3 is TGTGCCAGCACTGAGGACAGGGAAGGAGGTAAGCAGTTCTTC.

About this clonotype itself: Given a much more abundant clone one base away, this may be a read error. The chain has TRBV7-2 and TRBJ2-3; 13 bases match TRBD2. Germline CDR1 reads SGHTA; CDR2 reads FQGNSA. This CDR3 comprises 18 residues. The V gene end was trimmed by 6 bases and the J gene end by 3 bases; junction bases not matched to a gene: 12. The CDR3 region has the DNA TGTGCCAGCAGTTCTACGGAACTAGCGGGGGGGCTGACAGATACGCAGTATTTT. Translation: CASSSTELAGGLTDTQYF.

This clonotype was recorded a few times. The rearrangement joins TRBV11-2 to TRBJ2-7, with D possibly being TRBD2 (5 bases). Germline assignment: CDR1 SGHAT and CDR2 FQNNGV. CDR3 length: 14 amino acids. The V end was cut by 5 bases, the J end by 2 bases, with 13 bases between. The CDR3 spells CASSPTSTTYEQYF. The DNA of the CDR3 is TGTGCCAGCAGCCCAACCTCGACTACCTACGAGCAGTACTTC. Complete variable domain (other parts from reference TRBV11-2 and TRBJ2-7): EAGVAQSPRYKIIEKRQSVAFWCNPISGHATLYWYQQILGQGPKLLIQFQNNGVVDDSQLPKDRFSAERLKGVDSTLKIQPAKLEDSAVYLCASSPTSTTYEQYFGPGTRLTVT.

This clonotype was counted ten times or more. The CDR3 sequence is CASSEAFYNEQFF. DNA of the CDR3: TGTGCCAGCAGTGAGGCATTTTACAATGAGCAGTTCTTC. The chain links TRBV2 to TRBJ2-1; the D is unclear. V lost 3 bases and J 4 bases, leaving 7 bases between the germline ends. This CDR3 comprises 13 residues. The germline V gene encodes CDR1 SNHLY and CDR2 FYNNEI.

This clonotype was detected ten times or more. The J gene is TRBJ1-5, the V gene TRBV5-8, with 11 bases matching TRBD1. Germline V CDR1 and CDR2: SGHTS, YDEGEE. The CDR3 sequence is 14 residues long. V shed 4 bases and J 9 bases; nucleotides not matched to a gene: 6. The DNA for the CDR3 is TGTGCCAGCAGCGAGGACAGGGGGCATGGGCCCCAGCATTTT. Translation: CASSEDRGHGPQHF.